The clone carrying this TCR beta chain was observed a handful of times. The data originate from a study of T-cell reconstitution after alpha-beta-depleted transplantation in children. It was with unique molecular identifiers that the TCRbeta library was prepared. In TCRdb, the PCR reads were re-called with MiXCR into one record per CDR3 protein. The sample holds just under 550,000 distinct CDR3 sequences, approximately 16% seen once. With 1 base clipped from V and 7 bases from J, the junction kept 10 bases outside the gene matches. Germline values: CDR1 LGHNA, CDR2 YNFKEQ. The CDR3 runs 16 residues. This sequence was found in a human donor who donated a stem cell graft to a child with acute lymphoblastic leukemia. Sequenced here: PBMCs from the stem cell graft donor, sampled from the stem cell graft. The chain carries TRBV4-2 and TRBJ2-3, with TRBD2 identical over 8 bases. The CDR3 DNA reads TGTGCCAGCAGCCAAGTTCCTGCGGGAGGAGCACATACGCAGTATTTT. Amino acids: CASSQVPAGGAHTQYF.